This TCR beta chain was captured in a study of shared clonotypes between healthy human individuals. Study overall: The study drew on two women and three men aged 18 to 49 as donors. Study-level findings and limits: Clonotype sharing among donors was thought likely to change with sequencing depth. The study found lower generation probabilities in non-shared clonotypes than in those shared by all four donors.

This clone was seen a few times. Its antigen is unknown. This CDR3 region has 12 residues. Germline CDR1 reads SQVTM; CDR2 reads ANQGSEA. Trimming stripped 4 bases from V and 6 bases from J, with 13 bases between. Sequencing was performed with immunoSEQ multiplex PCR; in TCRdb, only in-frame clones are kept and a portion is missing. The sample lists roughly 700,000 clones, 74% occurring once. The receptor was derived from a woman aged 25 to 39 in good health. Material: memory CD4+ T cells sorted from blood. Noted subset: CD45RA-negative fraction. This chain connects TRBV29-1 to TRBJ2-7; D is perhaps TRBD1 (5 bases). CDR3 coding DNA: TGCAGCGTTGGTCAGGGTTCCGGCGAGCAGTACTTC. Translation: CSVGQGSGEQYF.